These 14 T cell receptor beta chains originate from one sample sequenced in a study of human T cells and chemical hapten exposure. TCRdb passed the RACE reads through MiXCR, listing each CDR3 protein once. The sample carries 95,000 or so distinct CDR3 sequences, approximately 10% recorded once. Specified time point: patch test 2, 6 weeks after DPC sensitization. Stated treatment: therapeutic diphenylcyclopropenone sensitization with weekly scalp DPC. The sample was whole blood, taken in connection with sensitization to the hapten diphenylcyclopropenone (DPC). Receptor source: a woman aged 40 to 55 with alopecia areata. Some clones in this sample may be carry-over from other donors' samples.

The sample holds many counts of this clonotype. The chain has TRBV27 and TRBJ1-3; 8 bases line up with TRBD1. Germline CDR1 MNHEY, CDR2 SMNVEV (reference sequence). Trimming cost V 1 base and J 5 bases; bases outside gene matches: 7. The CDR3 loop spans 16 amino acids. As DNA, the CDR3 is TGTGCCAGCAGTTTATGGAGTCGGACAGGGAGAAACACCATATATTTT. Its protein is CASSLWSRTGRNTIYF.

This clonotype appeared many times. The V call is TRBV29-1, the J call TRBJ2-2, with D perhaps given as TRBD1 or TRBD2 (5 bases each). Germline CDR1 SQVTM, CDR2 ANQGSEA. V gave up 6 bases and J gave up 6 bases, with 8 bases separating them. The CDR3 length is 11 residues. In nucleotides, the CDR3 is TGCAGCGTAGGGGACGCCGGGGAGCTGTTTTTT. Residues: CSVGDAGELFF.

This chain joins TRBV9 and TRBJ2-7, with 8 bases fitting TRBD1. V lost 4 bases and J lost 3; bases outside the gene matches: 9. The length of the CDR3 is 15 residues. Per germline, CDR1 SGDLS and CDR2 YYNGEE. The CDR3 nucleotides read TGTGCCAGCAGCCGGGACAGGCAACCTATCTACGAGCAGTACTTC. Residues: CASSRDRQPIYEQYF.

This clonotype was recorded many times. The V gene is TRBV28, the J gene TRBJ1-1; tentative D call: TRBD1 (5 bases). Germline V lookup: CDR1 MDHEN, CDR2 SYDVKM. The ends were cut back, 10 bases at V and 2 bases at J, with 11 bases in the middle. This CDR3 contains 12 residues. CDR3 sequence (DNA): TGTGCCACCCGGGGGGTAAACACTGAAGCTTTCTTT. The encoded protein is CATRGVNTEAFF.

In its sample, this clonotype was seen many times. The gene calls are TRBV12-3 or TRBV12-4 and TRBJ1-2; TRBD1 matches 9 bases. The V gene end was trimmed by 6 bases and the J gene end by 3 bases; junction bases not matched to a gene: 8. The length of the CDR3 is 15 residues. DNA for the CDR3: TGTGCCAGCAGGGAGCAGGGACAGGGTCACTATGGCTACACCTTC. Amino acid sequence: CASREQGQGHYGYTF.

This sequence joins TRBV3-1 and TRBJ2-1, with D uncertain. This CDR3 has 12 residues. V dropped 1 base and J dropped 10 bases, with 8 bases sitting between them. CDR1 is LGHDT and CDR2 is YNNKEL in the germline V gene (reference sequence). CDR3 loop: CASSQGSLEQFF. As DNA, the CDR3 is TGTGCCAGCAGCCAAGGCTCCCTAGAGCAGTTCTTC.

This rearrangement joins TRBV20-1 to TRBJ2-5; D perhaps matches TRBD1 (5 bases). This CDR3 spans 14 amino acids. Trimming stripped 1 base from V and 2 bases from J, with 11 bases between. Germline-derived CDR1 and CDR2 are DFQATT and SNEGSKA (reference sequence). The CDR3 loop is CSARGWTPQETQYF. The CDR3 coding sequence is TGCAGTGCTAGAGGTTGGACACCTCAAGAGACCCAGTACTTC.

This clonotype was recorded at least ten times. The genes are TRBV7-2 and TRBJ2-7; TRBD1 agrees at 7 bases. The J segment lost 2 bases and the V segment lost 4 bases, leaving 2 bases of the junction unmatched. Germline loops: CDR1 SGHTA, CDR2 FQGNSA. There are 13 residues in the CDR3. The CDR3 bases are TGTGCCAGCAGCTACGACAGGGCCTACGAGCAGTACTTC. Translating it yields CASSYDRAYEQYF.

This rearrangement joins TRBV6-2 or TRBV6-3 to TRBJ2-3, with 8 positions matching TRBD2. V gave up 10 bases and J gave up 2 bases; unmatched junction bases: 5. This CDR3 contains 13 residues. From germline, CDR1 is MNHEY and CDR2 SVGEGT. The CDR3 reads CATSGSSTDTQYF. The CDR3 region has the DNA TGTGCCACCAGCGGGAGCTCCACAGATACGCAGTATTTT.

This clonotype was counted between two and nine times. This chain connects TRBV29-1 to TRBJ2-7; D possibly uses TRBD1 or TRBD2 (5 bases each). There are 15 residues in the CDR3. V was pared by 5 bases and J by 6 bases, with 23 bases between. Germline V CDR1 and CDR2: SQVTM, ANQGSEA. For the CDR3, the DNA is TGCAGCGTTCTAAGGGACGCCGTCCATGGGGGCGAGCAGTACTTC. As protein: CSVLRDAVHGGEQYF.

In its sample, this clonotype was seen many times. CDR3 sequence: CASSGWDRANEQYF. CDR3 coding DNA: TGTGCCAGCAGCGGCTGGGACAGGGCGAACGAGCAGTACTTC. The V and J genes are TRBV3-1 and TRBJ2-7; TRBD1 matches at 9 bases. Trimming cost V 5 bases and J 5 bases; bases outside gene matches: 7. The length of the CDR3 is 14 residues. Germline-derived CDR1 and CDR2 are LGHDT and YNNKEL (reference sequence).

The chain uses TRBV5-4 and TRBJ2-7, with unresolved D. Trimming shortened V by 0 bases and J by 3 bases, and 7 bases separated the two germline ends. The CDR3 runs to 13 residues. Germline V gives CDR1 SGHNT, CDR2 YYREEE (reference sequence). CDR3 amino acids: CASSLGTIYEQYF. CDR3 DNA: TGTGCCAGCAGCTTGGGGACGATCTACGAGCAGTACTTC. The complete variable domain, with remaining parts taken from reference TRBV5-4 and TRBJ2-7, reads ETGVTQSPTHLIKTRGQQVTLRCSSQSGHNTVSWYQQALGQGPQFIFQYYREEENGRGNFPPRFSGLQFPNYSSELNVNALELDDSALYLCASSLGTIYEQYFGPGTRLTVT.

This clonotype showed up many times. J is TRBJ1-1 and V is TRBV6-6; D possibly corresponds to TRBD1 (5 bases). Germline V gene sequence: CDR1 MNHNY, CDR2 SVGAGI (reference sequence). Trimming removed 5 bases at V and 1 base at J, with 14 bases between. This CDR3 comprises 15 residues. CDR3 sequence (DNA): TGTGCCAGCAGTACAACTCGCGACAGGAACACTGAAGCTTTCTTT. Its translation is CASSTTRDRNTEAFF.

This chain uses TRBV30 with TRBJ2-6, with 10 bases matching TRBD1. This CDR3 is built from 18 residues. The V gene end was trimmed by 4 bases and the J gene end by 1 base; junction bases not matched to a gene: 10. Germline V gives CDR1 GTSNPN, CDR2 SVGIG (reference sequence). CDR3 in DNA: TGTGCCTGGAACCAACGGACAGGGGGAAATTCTGGGGCCAACGTCCTGACTTTC. Encoded protein: CAWNQRTGGNSGANVLTF.